Listed below are T cell receptor beta chains from one sample, sequenced in a study of vaccination effects on CD4 cells after COVID-19. The antigens of these receptors remain unknown. Clones were sequenced by immunoSEQ multiplex PCR, and TCRdb holds only the in-frame ones, with some missing. The table shows tens of thousands of clones, with 75% to 85% occurring only once. This specimen consisted of CD4+ T cells from PBMCs cultured with SARS-CoV-2 spike peptides, obtained after COVID-19 vaccination. These receptors all stem from a human donor who received a COVID-19 vaccine. Some clones in this sample may be carry-over from other donors' samples. CDR3s include the opening cysteine and the closing phenylalanine or tryptophan. The D gene is left open where the match is weak. Only part of the rows carry a size: once, few, many, or a class if the clone is expanded.

>TRBJ1-2|NA|TRBV7-9|NA
CASSFFGPSGYTF
TGTGCCAGCAGCTTTTTTGGGCCGTCTGGCTACACCTTC
>TRBJ1-1|TRBD1|TRBV28|NA
CASSFGDRVDTEAFF
TGTGCCAGCAGTTTTGGAGACAGGGTGGACACTGAAGCTTTCTTT
>TRBJ1-5|NA|TRBV12-3/TRBV12-4|NA
CASSLLSQPQHF
TGTGCCAGCAGTTTACTAAGTCAGCCCCAGCATTTT
>TRBJ2-3|TRBD2|TRBV5-6|few
CASSPGGAGGTDTQYF
TGTGCCAGCAGCCCGGGAGGGGCAGGGGGCACAGATACGCAGTATTTT
>TRBJ2-4|TRBD2|TRBV28|NA
CASKGGGAKNIQYF
TGTGCCAGCAAGGGCGGGGGAGCCAAAAACATTCAGTACTTC
>TRBJ1-2|NA|TRBV29-1|once
CSVGVVNYGYTF
TGCAGCGTTGGAGTGGTTAACTATGGCTACACCTTC
>TRBJ1-1|NA|TRBV2|NA
CASGGPRVAEAFF
TGTGCCAGCGGAGGGCCCAGGGTGGCTGAAGCTTTCTTT
>TRBJ2-5|TRBD2|TRBV10-3|NA
CAISEWDRGFGTSQETQYF
TGTGCCATCAGTGAGTGGGACCGGGGTTTTGGGACTAGCCAAGAGACCCAGTACTTC
>TRBJ2-6|NA|TRBV5-1|NA
CASSVGNWGANVLTF
TGCGCCAGCAGCGTGGGGAATTGGGGGGCCAACGTCCTGACTTTC
>TRBJ1-1|NA|TRBV19|NA
CASSLGRDWNTEAFF
TGTGCCAGTAGTCTGGGACGTGACTGGAACACTGAAGCTTTCTTT
>TRBJ1-2|NA|TRBV6-1|medium-sized
CASSDGGGGIGYTF
TGTGCCAGCAGTGACGGGGGAGGGGGGATCGGCTACACCTTC
>TRBJ2-5|TRBD2|TRBV11-2|NA
CASSLDLSGGPFETQYF
TGTGCCAGCAGCTTAGATCTTTCGGGGGGGCCGTTCGAGACCCAGTACTTC
>TRBJ1-2|TRBD1|TRBV12-3/TRBV12-4|NA
CASSPGQGGGYTF
TGTGCCAGCAGTCCGGGACAGGGCGGGGGCTACACCTTC
>TRBJ1-5|NA|TRBV12-3/TRBV12-4|NA
CASSLYGNQPQHF
TGTGCCAGCAGTTTGTACGGGAATCAGCCCCAGCATTTT
>TRBJ1-6|TRBD1|TRBV4-2|few
CASSQDGTGASPLHF
TGTGCCAGCAGCCAAGATGGGACAGGGGCTTCACCCCTCCACTTT
>TRBJ2-1|NA|TRBV5-1|NA
CASSPTGTVRDEQFF
TGCGCCAGCAGCCCAACCGGGACTGTGAGGGATGAGCAGTTCTTC
>TRBJ1-2|TRBD1|TRBV2|NA
CASSSAGGTGGYTF
TGTGCCAGCAGTTCTGCAGGGGGGACAGGTGGCTACACCTTC
>TRBJ1-1|NA|TRBV4-1|NA
CASSQSRRTSEAFF
TGCGCCAGCAGCCAATCCCGCCGAACTTCCGAAGCTTTCTTT
>TRBJ2-2|NA|TRBV6-5|NA
CASSYLRGTNTGELFF
TGTGCCAGCAGTTACCTCCGGGGTACGAACACCGGGGAGCTGTTTTTT
>TRBJ2-2|NA|TRBV4-1|few
CASSTLTNTGELFF
TGCGCCAGCAGCACCTTGACTAACACCGGGGAGCTGTTTTTT
>TRBJ2-2|TRBD1|TRBV30|NA
CAWGPGQTFGELFF
TGTGCCTGGGGCCCGGGACAGACATTCGGGGAGCTGTTTTTT
>TRBJ2-5|NA|TRBV2|once
CASRGGGVRSRETQYF
TGTGCCAGCAGGGGGGGTGGGGTGAGGAGCAGGGAGACCCAGTACTTC
>TRBJ1-2|TRBD1|TRBV30|NA
CAWGTGVGGYTF
TGTGCCTGGGGAACAGGGGTTGGTGGCTACACCTTC
>TRBJ2-5|TRBD2|TRBV24-1|NA
CATSSGGGRTQYF
TGTGCCACCAGTAGCGGGGGGGGGCGGACCCAGTACTTC
>TRBJ1-2|NA|TRBV19|NA
CASSNGRGSYGYTF
TGTGCCAGTAGTAATGGAAGGGGCAGCTATGGCTACACCTTC
>TRBJ2-5|NA|TRBV2|NA
CASRLLEETQYF
TGTGCCAGCAGATTGTTAGAGGAGACCCAGTACTTC
>TRBJ2-1|NA|TRBV10-3|once
CAISDYASDYEQFF
TGTGCCATCAGTGATTATGCTAGCGACTATGAGCAGTTCTTC
>TRBJ1-1|NA|TRBV3-1/TRBV3-2|NA
CASSQAVSRNTEAFF
TGTGCCAGCAGCCAAGCCGTATCGAGGAACACTGAAGCTTTCTTT
>TRBJ1-3|NA|TRBV18|NA
CASSLQGNGNTIYF
TGTGCCAGCTCGTTACAGGGTAATGGAAACACCATATATTTT
>TRBJ2-3|NA|TRBV5-1|NA
CASSSTGASTDTQYF
TGCGCCAGCAGCTCCACGGGGGCTTCGACAGATACGCAGTATTTT
>TRBJ1-2|TRBD1|TRBV6-5|NA
CASSWEGADYGYTF
TGTGCCAGCAGTTGGGAGGGGGCGGACTATGGCTACACCTTC
>TRBJ1-1|TRBD1|TRBV15|NA
CATTRMTGRNTEAFF
TGTGCCACCACGCGAATGACAGGGCGGAACACTGAAGCTTTCTTT
>TRBJ1-1|NA|TRBV21-1|NA
CASSTAHLQGLGTEAFF
TGTGCCAGCAGCACCGCCCACCTACAGGGATTGGGCACTGAAGCTTTCTTT
>TRBJ1-2|NA|TRBV28|NA
CASSSTGGNYGYTF
TGTGCCAGCAGTTCCACCGGGGGAAACTATGGCTACACCTTC
>TRBJ2-3|TRBD1|TRBV2|NA
CASSSTGGTDTQYF
TGTGCCAGCAGTTCGACAGGGGGCACAGATACGCAGTATTTT
>TRBJ2-5|NA|TRBV12-5|NA
CASAATDPQETQYF
TGTGCTAGTGCCGCGACAGACCCCCAAGAGACCCAGTACTTC
>TRBJ1-1|NA|TRBV6-5|NA
CASSPDGVLGTEAFF
TGTGCCAGCAGCCCCGATGGGGTCCTGGGCACTGAAGCTTTCTTT
>TRBJ2-3|TRBD1|TRBV24-1|NA
CATSDVDRGDTQYF
TGTGCCACCAGTGATGTCGACAGGGGTGATACGCAGTATTTT
>TRBJ2-5|NA|TRBV29-1|few
CSVGTTSLVETQYF
TGCAGCGTCGGAACCACTAGTTTGGTGGAGACCCAGTACTTC
>TRBJ2-5|NA|TRBV19|NA
CASSNRLLGETQYF
TGTGCCAGTAGTAATAGACTACTGGGTGAGACCCAGTACTTC
>TRBJ2-3|NA|TRBV10-1|NA
CASSGPGLHSSTDTQYF
TGCGCCAGCAGTGGGCCGGGACTCCATTCTAGCACAGATACGCAGTATTTT
>TRBJ2-3|TRBD2|TRBV6-2/TRBV6-3|NA
CASSYGRGTSTDTQYF
TGTGCCAGCAGTTACGGGCGGGGGACTAGCACAGATACGCAGTATTTT
>TRBJ2-5|TRBD2|TRBV2|NA
CASSEAASGEQETQYF
TGTGCCAGCAGTGAAGCGGCTAGCGGGGAACAAGAGACCCAGTACTTC
>TRBJ2-5|TRBD2|TRBV4-1|NA
CASSQDSQAGHQLTQYF
TGCGCCAGCAGCCAAGATTCCCAAGCGGGGCACCAGTTGACCCAGTACTTC
>TRBJ2-6|NA|TRBV27|once
CASSFQSLIMSRRANVLTF
TGTGCCAGCAGTTTCCAGAGCCTTATAATGAGTCGACGGGCCAACGTCCTGACTTTC
>TRBJ1-1|NA|TRBV7-9|NA
CASSLGVGSEAFF
TGTGCCAGCAGCTTAGGTGTGGGATCTGAAGCTTTCTTT
>TRBJ2-1|NA|TRBV27|NA
CASSLTTSIFFNEQFF
TGTGCCAGCAGTTTAACTACTAGCATATTCTTCAATGAGCAGTTCTTC
>TRBJ2-3|NA|TRBV6-5|NA
CASTKETDTQYF
TGTGCCAGCACCAAGGAAACAGATACGCAGTATTTT
>TRBJ2-1|TRBD2|TRBV19|NA
CASSIVPSGFYNEQFF
TGTGCCAGTAGTATAGTCCCTAGCGGTTTCTACAATGAGCAGTTCTTC
>TRBJ2-1|NA|TRBV6-4|NA
CASSDSLATLDEQFF
TGTGCCAGCAGTGACTCGCTAGCCACCTTGGATGAGCAGTTCTTC
>TRBJ1-2|NA|TRBV9|NA
CASSVGVATYGYTF
TGTGCCAGCAGCGTTGGGGTAGCTACATATGGCTACACCTTC
>TRBJ1-5|NA|TRBV5-1|NA
CASSPEPNRADQPQHF
TGCGCCAGCAGCCCAGAACCCAACAGGGCCGATCAGCCCCAGCATTTT
>TRBJ2-3|TRBD2|TRBV10-1|few
CASSGLVVDTQYF
TGCGCCAGCAGCGGACTAGTTGTGGATACGCAGTATTTT
>TRBJ1-4|NA|TRBV7-6|NA
CASSLGGERKLFF
TGTGCCAGCAGCTTAGGGGGGGAACGCAAACTGTTTTTT
>TRBJ1-2|NA|TRBV5-1|NA
CASSLVGDSRWGYTF
TGCGCCAGCAGCTTGGTTGGCGACTCCCGGTGGGGCTACACCTTC
>TRBJ2-3|NA|TRBV7-2|NA
CASSALGGVTDTQYF
TGTGCCAGCAGCGCCCTAGGGGGTGTGACAGATACGCAGTATTTT
>TRBJ1-2|TRBD1|TRBV27|few
CASSNRTGGDYGYTF
TGTGCCAGCAGTAACCGGACAGGGGGCGACTATGGCTACACCTTC
>TRBJ1-2|NA|TRBV24-1|NA
CATSDTTGRAMAGYTF
TGTGCCACCAGTGACACTACCGGGCGGGCTATGGCGGGCTACACCTTC